This TCR beta chain was identified during a study of control samples from healthy donors and cancer patients (dated by TCRdb to 2018 to 2021). On this clone itself: This receptor's antigen is unknown. No base quality values were provided; no much bigger clone lies one nucleotide off.

The CDR3 goes from the cysteine to the phenylalanine over 15 residues. The DNA shown is the 45-base CDR3, in frame from base 1. The germline V end is reduced by 5 bases and the J end by 5 bases; junction bases left unmatched: 9. CDR1 and CDR2 were assigned from the germline V gene (reference sequence) as LNHDA and SQIVND. Receptors were amplified or captured by the immunoSEQ multiplex PCR assay. TCRdb re-hosts the immuneACCESS table, in-frame sequences only. Its copies lack some clones; in the studies checked, an unresolved V gene accounts for under half of them, and the cause for the rest is not known. The sample contains about 70,000 clones, under 90% of them found a single time. Of the sample, 25% to 35% falls within the top ten clones.

This TCR derives from a man aged 45-60 years in good health. This receptor chain uses TRBV19 and TRBJ1-5, with 7 bases matching TRBD1. The sequencing sample was made of blood. The bases read TGTGCCAGTAGTGCTAGGGGGCGCAAGGATCAGCCCCAGCATTTT. This translates into CASSARGRKDQPQHF. The entire variable domain, with the stretches around the CDR3 drawn from the reference TRBV19 and TRBJ1-5 proteins, is DGGITQSPKYLFRKEGQNVTLSCEQNLNHDAMYWYRQDPGQGLRLIYYSQIVNDFQKGDIAEGYSVSREKKESFPLTVTSAQKNPTAFYLCASSARGRKDQPQHFGDGTRLSIL.